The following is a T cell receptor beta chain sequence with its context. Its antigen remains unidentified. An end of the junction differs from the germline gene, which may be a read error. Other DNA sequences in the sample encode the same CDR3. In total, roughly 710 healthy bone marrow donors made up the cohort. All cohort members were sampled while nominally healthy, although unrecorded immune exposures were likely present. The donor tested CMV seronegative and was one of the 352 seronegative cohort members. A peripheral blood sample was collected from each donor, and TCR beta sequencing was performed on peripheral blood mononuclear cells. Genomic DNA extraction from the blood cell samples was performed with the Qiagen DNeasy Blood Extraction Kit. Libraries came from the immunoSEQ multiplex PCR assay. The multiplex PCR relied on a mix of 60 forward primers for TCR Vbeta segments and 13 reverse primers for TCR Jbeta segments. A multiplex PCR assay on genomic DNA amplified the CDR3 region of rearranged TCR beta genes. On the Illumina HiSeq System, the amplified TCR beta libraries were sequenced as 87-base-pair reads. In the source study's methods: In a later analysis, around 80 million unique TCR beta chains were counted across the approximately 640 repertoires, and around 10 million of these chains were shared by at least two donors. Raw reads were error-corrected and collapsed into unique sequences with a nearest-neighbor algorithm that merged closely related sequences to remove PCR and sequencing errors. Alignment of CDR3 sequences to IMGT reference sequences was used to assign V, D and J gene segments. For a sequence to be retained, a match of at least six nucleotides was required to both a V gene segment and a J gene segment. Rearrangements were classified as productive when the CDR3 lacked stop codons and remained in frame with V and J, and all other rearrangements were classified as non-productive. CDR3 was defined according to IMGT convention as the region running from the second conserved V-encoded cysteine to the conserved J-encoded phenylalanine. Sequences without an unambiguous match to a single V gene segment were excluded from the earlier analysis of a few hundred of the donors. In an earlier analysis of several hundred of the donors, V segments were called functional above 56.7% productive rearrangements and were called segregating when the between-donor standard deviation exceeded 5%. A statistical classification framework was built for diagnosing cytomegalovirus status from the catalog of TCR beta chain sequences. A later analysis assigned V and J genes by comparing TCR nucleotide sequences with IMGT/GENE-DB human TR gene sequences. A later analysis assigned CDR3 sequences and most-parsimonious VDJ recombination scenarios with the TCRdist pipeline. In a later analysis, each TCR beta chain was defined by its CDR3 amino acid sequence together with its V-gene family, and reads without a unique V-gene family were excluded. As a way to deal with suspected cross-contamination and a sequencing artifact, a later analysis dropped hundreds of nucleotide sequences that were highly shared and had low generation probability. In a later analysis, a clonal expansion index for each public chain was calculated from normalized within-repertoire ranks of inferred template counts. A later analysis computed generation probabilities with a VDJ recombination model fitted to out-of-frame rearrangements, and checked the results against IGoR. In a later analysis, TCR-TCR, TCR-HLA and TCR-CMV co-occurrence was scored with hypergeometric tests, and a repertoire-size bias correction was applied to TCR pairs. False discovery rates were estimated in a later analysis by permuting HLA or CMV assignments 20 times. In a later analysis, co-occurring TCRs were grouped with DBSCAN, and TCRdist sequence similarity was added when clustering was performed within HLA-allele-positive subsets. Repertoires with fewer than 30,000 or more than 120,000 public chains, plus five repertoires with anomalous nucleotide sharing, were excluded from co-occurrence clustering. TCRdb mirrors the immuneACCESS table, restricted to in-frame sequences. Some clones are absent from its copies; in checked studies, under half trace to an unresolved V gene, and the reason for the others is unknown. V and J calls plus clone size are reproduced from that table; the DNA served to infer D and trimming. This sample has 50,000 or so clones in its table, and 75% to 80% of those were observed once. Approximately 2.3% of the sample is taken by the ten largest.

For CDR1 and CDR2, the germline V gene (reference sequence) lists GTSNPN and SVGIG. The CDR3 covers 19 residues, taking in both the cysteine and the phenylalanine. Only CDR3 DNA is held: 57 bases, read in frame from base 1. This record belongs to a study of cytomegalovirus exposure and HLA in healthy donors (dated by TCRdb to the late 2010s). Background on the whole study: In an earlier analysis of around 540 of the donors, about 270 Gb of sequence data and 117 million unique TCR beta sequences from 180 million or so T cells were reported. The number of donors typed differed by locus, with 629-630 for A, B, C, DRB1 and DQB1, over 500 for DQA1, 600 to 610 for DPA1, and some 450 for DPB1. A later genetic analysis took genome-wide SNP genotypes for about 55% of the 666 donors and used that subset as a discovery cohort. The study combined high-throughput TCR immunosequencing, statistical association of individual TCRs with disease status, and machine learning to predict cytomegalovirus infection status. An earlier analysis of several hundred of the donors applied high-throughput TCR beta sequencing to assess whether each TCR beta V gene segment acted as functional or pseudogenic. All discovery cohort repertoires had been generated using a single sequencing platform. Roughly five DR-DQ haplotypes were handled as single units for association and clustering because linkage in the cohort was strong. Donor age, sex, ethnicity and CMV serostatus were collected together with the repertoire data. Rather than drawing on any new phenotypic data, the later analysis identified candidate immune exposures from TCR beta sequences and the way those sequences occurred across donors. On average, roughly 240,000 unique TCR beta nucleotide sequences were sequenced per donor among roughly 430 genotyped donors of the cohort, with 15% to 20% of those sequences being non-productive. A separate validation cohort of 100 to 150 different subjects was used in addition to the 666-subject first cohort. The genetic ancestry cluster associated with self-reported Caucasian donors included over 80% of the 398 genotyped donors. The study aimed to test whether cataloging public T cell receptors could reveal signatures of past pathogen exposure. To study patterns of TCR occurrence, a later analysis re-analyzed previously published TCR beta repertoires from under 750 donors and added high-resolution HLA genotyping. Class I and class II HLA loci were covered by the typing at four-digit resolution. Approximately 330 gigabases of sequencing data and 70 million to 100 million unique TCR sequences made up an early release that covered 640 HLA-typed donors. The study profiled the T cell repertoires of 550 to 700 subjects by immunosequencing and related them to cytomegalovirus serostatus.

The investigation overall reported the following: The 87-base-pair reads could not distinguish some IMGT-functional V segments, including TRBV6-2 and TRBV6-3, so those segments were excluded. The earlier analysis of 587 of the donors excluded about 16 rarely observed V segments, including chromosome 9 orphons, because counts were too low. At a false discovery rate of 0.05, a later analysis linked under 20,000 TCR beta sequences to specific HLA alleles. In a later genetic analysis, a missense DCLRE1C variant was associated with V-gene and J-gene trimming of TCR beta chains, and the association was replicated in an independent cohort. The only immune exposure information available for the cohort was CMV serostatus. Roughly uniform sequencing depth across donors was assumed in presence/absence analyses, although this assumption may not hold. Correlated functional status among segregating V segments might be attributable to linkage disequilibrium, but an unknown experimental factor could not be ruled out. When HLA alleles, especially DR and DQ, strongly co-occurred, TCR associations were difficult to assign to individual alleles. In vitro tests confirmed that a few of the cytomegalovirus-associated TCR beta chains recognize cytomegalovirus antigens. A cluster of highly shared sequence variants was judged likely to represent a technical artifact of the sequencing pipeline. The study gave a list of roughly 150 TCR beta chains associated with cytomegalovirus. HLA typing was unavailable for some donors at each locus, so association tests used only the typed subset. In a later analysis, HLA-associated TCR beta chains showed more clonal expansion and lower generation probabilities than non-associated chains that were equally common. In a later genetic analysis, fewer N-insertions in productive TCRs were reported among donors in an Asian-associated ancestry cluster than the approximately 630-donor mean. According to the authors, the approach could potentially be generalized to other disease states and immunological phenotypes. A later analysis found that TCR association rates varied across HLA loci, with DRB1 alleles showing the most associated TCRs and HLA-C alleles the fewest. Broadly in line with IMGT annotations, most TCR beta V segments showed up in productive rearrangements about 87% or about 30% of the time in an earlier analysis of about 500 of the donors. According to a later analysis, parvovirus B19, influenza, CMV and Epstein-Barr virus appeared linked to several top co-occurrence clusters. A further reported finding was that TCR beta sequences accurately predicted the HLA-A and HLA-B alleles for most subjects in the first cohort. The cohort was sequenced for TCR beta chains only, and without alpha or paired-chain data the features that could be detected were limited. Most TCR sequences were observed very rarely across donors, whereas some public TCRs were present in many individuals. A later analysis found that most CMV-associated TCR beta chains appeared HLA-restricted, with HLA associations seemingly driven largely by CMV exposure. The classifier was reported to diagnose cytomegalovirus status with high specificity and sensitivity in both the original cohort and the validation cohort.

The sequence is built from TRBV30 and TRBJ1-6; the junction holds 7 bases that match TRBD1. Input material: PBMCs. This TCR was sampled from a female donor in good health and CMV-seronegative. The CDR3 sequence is CALLRDSGKSPVLNSPLHF. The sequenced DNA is TGTGCCTTGCTCCGGGACAGTGGGAAAAGCCCCGTCCTCAATTCCCCCCTCCACTTT.